The clone carrying this T cell receptor beta chain has more than one count but fewer than ten. The entry originates in a study of T-cell memory formation after mild COVID-19. The CDR3 is made up of 15 amino acids. Between the trimmed V and J ends, which lost 1 base and 1 base, there was a span of 11 bases. The germline V gene has CDR1 GTSNPN and CDR2 SVGIG (reference sequence). MiXCR, applied by TCRdb to the 5' RACE reads, yields one record per CDR3 protein. The profile shows hundreds of thousands of distinct CDR3 sequences, 20% to 30% of them singletons. The chain uses TRBV30 and TRBJ1-5; D ambiguous. The sequenced sample consisted of PBMCs or a T cell subset sorted from them (not recorded which). This sequence was found in an adult woman who had mild COVID-19 (a few samples of this study predate the infection). Cell type and time point are not known. The CDR3 bases are TGTGCCTGGAGTGGATTGGACGGGAGCAATCAGCCCCAGCATTTT. This codes for CAWSGLDGSNQPQHF. Using reference TRBV30 and TRBJ1-5 for the parts outside the CDR3, the full variable domain is SQTIHQWPATLVQPVGSPLSLECTVEGTSNPNLYWYRQAAGRGLQLLFYSVGIGQISSEVPQNLSASRPQDRQFILSSKKLLLSDSGFYLCAWSGLDGSNQPQHFGDGTRLSIL.